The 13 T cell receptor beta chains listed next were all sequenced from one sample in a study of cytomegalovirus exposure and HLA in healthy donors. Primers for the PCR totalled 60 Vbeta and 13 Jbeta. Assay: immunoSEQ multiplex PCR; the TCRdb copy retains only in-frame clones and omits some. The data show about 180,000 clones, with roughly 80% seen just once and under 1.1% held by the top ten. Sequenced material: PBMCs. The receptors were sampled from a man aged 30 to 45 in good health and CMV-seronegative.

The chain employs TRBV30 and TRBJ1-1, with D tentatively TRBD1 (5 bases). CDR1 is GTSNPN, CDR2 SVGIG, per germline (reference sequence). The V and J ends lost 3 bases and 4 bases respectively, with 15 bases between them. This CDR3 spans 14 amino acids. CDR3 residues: CAWRHNGGITEAFF. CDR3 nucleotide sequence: TGTGCCTGGAGGCACAATGGGGGGATCACTGAAGCTTTCTTT.

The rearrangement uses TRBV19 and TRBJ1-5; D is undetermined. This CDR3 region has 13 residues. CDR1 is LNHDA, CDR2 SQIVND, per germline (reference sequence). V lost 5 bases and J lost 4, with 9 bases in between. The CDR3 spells CASSFGLNQPQHF. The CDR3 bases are TGTGCCAGTAGTTTCGGGTTAAATCAGCCCCAGCATTTT.

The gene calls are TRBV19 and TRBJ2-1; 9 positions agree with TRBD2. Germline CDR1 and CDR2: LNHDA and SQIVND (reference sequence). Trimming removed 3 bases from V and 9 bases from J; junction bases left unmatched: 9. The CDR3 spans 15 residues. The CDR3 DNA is TGTGCCAGTAGTATTCGGGCGGGAGGGCCTAGTGAGCAGTTCTTC. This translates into CASSIRAGGPSEQFF.

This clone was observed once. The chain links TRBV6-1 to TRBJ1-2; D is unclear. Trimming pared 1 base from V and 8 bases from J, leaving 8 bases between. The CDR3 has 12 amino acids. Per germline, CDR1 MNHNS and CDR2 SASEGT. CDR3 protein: CASSEGGWGYTF. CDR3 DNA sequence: TGTGCCAGCAGTGAAGGTGGCTGGGGCTACACCTTC.

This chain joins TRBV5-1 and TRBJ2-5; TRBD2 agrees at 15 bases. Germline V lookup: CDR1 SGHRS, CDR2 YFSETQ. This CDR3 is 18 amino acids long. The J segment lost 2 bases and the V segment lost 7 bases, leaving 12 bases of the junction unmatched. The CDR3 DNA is TGCGCCAGCTCCTACGGGGGACTAGCGGGGGGTACTCAAGAGACCCAGTACTTC. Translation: CASSYGGLAGGTQETQYF.

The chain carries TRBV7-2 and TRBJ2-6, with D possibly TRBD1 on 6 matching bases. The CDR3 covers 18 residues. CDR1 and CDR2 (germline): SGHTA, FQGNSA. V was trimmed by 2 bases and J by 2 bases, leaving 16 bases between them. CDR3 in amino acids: CASSLKLEWGPGANVLTF. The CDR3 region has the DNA TGTGCCAGCAGCTTAAAGTTAGAGTGGGGGCCTGGGGCCAACGTCCTGACTTTC.

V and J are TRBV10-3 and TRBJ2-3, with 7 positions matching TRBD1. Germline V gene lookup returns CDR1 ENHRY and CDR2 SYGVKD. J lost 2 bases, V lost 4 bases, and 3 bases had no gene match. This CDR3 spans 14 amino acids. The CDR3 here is CAISGDSPTDTQYF. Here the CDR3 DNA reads TGTGCCATCAGTGGGGACAGTCCCACAGATACGCAGTATTTT.

CDR3 DNA sequence: TGTGCCTGGAGTGTACCGTGGGGACAGCTTAATGAAAAACTGTTTTTT. This gives the protein CAWSVPWGQLNEKLFF. The chain combines TRBV30 with TRBJ1-4; 7 nucleotides line up with TRBD1. CDR3 length: 16 residues. V lost 0 bases to trimming and J lost 4 bases; unmatched junction nucleotides: 8. Per the germline V gene, CDR1 is GTSNPN and CDR2 is SVGIG (reference sequence).

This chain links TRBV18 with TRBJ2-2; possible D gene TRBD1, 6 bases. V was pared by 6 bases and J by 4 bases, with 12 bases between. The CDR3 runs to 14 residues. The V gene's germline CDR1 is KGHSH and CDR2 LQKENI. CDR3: CASSPTRGTGELFF. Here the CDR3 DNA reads TGTGCCAGCTCGCCGACCAGGGGCACCGGGGAGCTGTTTTTT.

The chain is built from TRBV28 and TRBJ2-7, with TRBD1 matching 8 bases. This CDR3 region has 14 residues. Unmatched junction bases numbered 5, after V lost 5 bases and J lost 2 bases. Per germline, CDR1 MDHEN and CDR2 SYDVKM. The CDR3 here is CASSIGQGTYEQYF. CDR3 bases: TGTGCCAGCAGTATCGGACAGGGCACCTACGAGCAGTACTTC.

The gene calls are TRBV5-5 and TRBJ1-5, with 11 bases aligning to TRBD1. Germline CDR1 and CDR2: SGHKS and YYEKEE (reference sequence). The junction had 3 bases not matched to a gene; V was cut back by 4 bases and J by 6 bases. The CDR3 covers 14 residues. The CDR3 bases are TGTGCCAGCAGCAGGACAGGGGGCCGTCAGCCCCAGCATTTT. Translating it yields CASSRTGGRQPQHF.

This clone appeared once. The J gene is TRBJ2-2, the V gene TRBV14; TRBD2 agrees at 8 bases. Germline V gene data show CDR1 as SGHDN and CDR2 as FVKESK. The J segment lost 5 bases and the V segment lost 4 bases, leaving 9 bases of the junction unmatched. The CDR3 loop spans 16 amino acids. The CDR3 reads CASSRIAGSGTGELFF. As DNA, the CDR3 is TGTGCCAGCAGCCGTATAGCGGGAAGTGGAACCGGGGAGCTGTTTTTT.

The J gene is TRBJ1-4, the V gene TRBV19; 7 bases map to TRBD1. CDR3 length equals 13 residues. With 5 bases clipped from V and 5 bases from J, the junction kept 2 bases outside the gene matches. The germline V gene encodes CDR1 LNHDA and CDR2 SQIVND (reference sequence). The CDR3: CASSGTVNEKLFF. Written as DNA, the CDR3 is TGTGCCAGTAGTGGGACAGTGAATGAAAAACTGTTTTTT.